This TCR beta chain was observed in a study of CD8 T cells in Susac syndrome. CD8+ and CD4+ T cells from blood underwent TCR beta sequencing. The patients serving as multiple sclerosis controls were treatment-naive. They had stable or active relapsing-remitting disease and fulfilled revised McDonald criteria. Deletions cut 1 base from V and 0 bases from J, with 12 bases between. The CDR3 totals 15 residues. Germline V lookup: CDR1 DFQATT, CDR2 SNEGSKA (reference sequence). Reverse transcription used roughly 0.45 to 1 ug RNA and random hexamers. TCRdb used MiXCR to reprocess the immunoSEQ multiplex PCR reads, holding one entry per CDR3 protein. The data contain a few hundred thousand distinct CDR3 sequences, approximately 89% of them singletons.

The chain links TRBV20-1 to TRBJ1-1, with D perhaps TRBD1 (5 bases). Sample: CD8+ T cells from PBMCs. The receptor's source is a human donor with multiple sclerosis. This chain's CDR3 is CSARGQGGVNTEAFF. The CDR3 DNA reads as TGCAGTGCTAGAGGTCAGGGAGGGGTGAACACTGAAGCTTTCTTT.